The T cell receptor beta chain described here comes from a study of T cells in Graves' hyperthyroidism and ophthalmopathy (dated by TCRdb to about 2019). For the wider study: Peripheral blood samples were taken at the time of initial diagnosis, prior to any treatment. The paper describes TCR Vbeta CDR3 sequencing of more than 120 peripheral blood samples, made up of under 50 ophthalmopathy patients, approximately 76 hyperthyroidism patients and 17 progressor patients. An independent validation cohort of about 19 hyperthyroidism patients and roughly 16 patients who later progressed to ophthalmopathy tested prospective prediction of ophthalmopathy. The roughly 100 discovery patients were randomly divided into training and test sets at a 7:3 ratio. A discovery cohort of about 96 patients, 43 with Graves' ophthalmopathy and over 55 with stable Graves' hyperthyroidism, was used to find distinguishing TCR V-J signatures. After sampling, hyperthyroidism patients received methimazole starting at 30 mg daily, and ophthalmopathy patients received high-dose intravenous methylprednisolone. In over five Graves' hyperthyroidism patients, the study also compared T-cell repertoires from thyroid tissue with T-cell repertoires from blood.

Moderately to severely active disease, a Clinical Activity Score of at least 3, a NOSPECS grade of at least 4, and a duration under 3 months were present in ophthalmopathy patients. The study excluded patients with uncontrolled infections, other autoimmune diseases, pregnancy or lactation. Clinical symptoms, serum thyroxine and TRAb, thyroid ultrasound, and orbital computed tomography formed the basis for the diagnoses. PBMCs were isolated from about 9 ml of fresh peripheral blood by Ficoll-Paque density gradient centrifugation. Total RNA was extracted with Trizol reagent, and quality was checked on an Agilent 2100 Bioanalyzer. Broader findings and caveats from the paper: Sample size was not statistically predetermined, and investigators were not blinded to group allocation. Most expanded thyroid clonotypes (frequency above 0.001) were also detected in blood, a finding suggesting that blood repertoires may reflect thyroid immune responses. In validation, progression to ophthalmopathy was predicted by the model with nearly 71% sensitivity and 72.22% specificity, a median of approximately 7.1 months before onset. In cross-validation, a model built on a 13 V-J signature told ophthalmopathy apart from stable hyperthyroidism with just under 90% sensitivity and 81% to 82% specificity, and in testing the same model reached 80%/75%.

Amplification of TCR beta CDR3 regions was carried out from RNA transcripts. The TCR CDR3 was subjected to a first round of RT-PCR using the HTBI primer set and the Qiagen OneStep RT-PCR kit. Libraries were constructed in a second round of multiplex PCR, after which size selection and purification were performed. The libraries were sequenced on an Illumina HiSeq2000 using paired-end 100 bp reads. The paper's processing steps were these. SOAPnuke was used to process the raw data, removing reads that contained adapters or uncalled bases, had a mean Phred below 15, or lacked an exact match to the constant primer or identifier. High-quality paired reads were merged using COPE v1.2.5, and each unique nucleotide sequence was defined as a clonotype. Clonotypes were aligned to IMGT TRBV, TRBD and TRBJ reference segments using MiTCR v1.1. Only V-J combinations with frequency above 0.0001, covering roughly 99% of repertoires, were analysed. A TCS score was defined as the ratio between F50 (clonal expansion) and ExV (chaos), using BLOSUM62-based TCRdist between CDR3 peptides within each V-J. Welch's t-statistics and random forest reduced 500 to 550 V-J features to 13, which were used in a naive Bayes classifier (R e1071). The raw public reads went through TCRdb reprocessing: fastp at Q25, MiXCR clone calling, in-frame beta chains kept. Under each unique CDR3 protein, matching rows form one entry showing the most common genes and DNA. These V and J calls derive from TCRdb rather than the authors' analysis. This sample has 300,000 to 400,000 distinct CDR3 sequences in its table, and approximately 17% of those were observed once. The top ten hold 40% of the sample.

Germline trimming amounts to 6 bases on V and 8 bases on J, with 12 as the count of junction bases outside the gene matches. In the germline V gene (reference sequence), CDR1 corresponds to DFQATT and CDR2 to SNEGSKA. The CDR3 starts with the cysteine, ends with the phenylalanine, and has 15 residues. Of all the DNA, just the CDR3 is kept, 45 bases in frame from base 1. This clonotype was seen more than once but under ten times. Which antigen it targets is not known. Per-base quality was not reported, and no clone a single base away is much larger than it. This sequence was found in a man younger than 30 with Graves' ophthalmopathy. The sequenced material came from blood. The rearranged segments are TRBV20-1 and TRBJ1-4; the central 10 bases match TRBD1. The encoded CDR3 is CSAKKTGTGVEKLFF. The bases read TGCAGTGCCAAAAAGACCGGGACAGGGGTCGAAAAACTGTTTTTT.